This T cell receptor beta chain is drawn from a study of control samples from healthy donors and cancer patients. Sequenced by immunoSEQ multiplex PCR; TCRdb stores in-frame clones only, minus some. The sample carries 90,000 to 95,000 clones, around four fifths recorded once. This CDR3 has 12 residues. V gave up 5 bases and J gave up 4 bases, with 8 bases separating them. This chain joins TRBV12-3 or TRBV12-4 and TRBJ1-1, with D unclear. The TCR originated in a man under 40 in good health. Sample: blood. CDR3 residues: CASSQRVTEAFF. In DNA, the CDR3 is TGTGCCAGCAGTCAGAGGGTCACTGAAGCTTTCTTT.